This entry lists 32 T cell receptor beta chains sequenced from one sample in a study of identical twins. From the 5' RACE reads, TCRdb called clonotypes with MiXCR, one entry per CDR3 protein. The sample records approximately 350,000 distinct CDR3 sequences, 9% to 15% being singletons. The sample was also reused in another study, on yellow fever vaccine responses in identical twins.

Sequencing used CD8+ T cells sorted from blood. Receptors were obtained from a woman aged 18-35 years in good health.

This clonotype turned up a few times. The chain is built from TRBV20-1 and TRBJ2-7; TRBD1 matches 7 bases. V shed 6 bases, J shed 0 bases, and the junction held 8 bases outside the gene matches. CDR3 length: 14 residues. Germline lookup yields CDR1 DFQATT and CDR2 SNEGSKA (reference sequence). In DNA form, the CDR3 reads TGCAGTGCCATAGACAGGGAGACCTCCTACGAGCAGTACTTC. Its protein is CSAIDRETSYEQYF.

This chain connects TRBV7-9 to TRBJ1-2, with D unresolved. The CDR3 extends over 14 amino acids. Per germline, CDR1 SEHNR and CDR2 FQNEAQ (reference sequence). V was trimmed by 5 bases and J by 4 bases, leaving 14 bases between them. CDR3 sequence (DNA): TGTGCCAGCAGCACTGGACCAGGAGGCTATGGCTACACCTTC. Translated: CASSTGPGGYGYTF.

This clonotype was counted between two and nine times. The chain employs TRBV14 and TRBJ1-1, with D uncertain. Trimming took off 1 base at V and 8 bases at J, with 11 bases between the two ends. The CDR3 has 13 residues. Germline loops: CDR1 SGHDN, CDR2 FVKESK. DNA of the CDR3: TGTGCCAGCAGCCAAGTCATGGCTTCCGAAGCTTTCTTT. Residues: CASSQVMASEAFF.

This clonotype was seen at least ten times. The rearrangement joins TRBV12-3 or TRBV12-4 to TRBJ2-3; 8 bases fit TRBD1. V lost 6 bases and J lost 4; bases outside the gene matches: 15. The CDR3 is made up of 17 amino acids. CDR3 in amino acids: CASSPRTGTPRADTQYF. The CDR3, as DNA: TGTGCCAGCAGCCCTAGGACAGGGACTCCCAGGGCAGATACGCAGTATTTT.

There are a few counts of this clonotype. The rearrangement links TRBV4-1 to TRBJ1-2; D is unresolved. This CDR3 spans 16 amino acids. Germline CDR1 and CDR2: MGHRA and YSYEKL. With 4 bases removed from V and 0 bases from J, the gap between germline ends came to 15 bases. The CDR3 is CASSPNPIQSNYGYTF. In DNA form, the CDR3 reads TGCGCCAGCAGCCCAAACCCAATACAGTCTAACTATGGCTACACCTTC.

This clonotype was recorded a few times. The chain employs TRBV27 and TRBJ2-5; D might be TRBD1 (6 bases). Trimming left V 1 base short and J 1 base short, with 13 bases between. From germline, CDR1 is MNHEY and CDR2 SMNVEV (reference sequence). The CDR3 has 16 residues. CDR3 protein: CASSLYPRDIQETQYF. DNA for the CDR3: TGTGCCAGCAGTTTATACCCCCGGGACATCCAAGAGACCCAGTACTTC.

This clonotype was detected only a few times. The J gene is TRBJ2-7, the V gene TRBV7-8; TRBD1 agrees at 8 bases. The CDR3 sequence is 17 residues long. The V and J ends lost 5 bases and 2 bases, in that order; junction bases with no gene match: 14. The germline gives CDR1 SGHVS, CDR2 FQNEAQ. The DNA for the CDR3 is TGTGCCAGCAGCCAACAGACAAGGACAGGGCATGCCTACGAGCAGTACTTC. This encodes CASSQQTRTGHAYEQYF.

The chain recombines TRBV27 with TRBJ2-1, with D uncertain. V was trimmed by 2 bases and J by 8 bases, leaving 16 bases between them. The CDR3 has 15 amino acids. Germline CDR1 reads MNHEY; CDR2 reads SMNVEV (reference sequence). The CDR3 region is CASSLASSSPYEQFF. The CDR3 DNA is TGTGCCAGCAGTTTAGCCTCCTCAAGCCCTTATGAGCAGTTCTTC.

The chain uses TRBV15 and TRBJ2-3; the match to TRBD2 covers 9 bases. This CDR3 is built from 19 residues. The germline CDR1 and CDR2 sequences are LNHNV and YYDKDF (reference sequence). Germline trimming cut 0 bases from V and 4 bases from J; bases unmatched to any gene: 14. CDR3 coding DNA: TGTGCCACCAGCAGAGAATCGTTCCTCGGCGGGAGGGGGTCAGATACGCAGTATTTT. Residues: CATSRESFLGGRGSDTQYF.

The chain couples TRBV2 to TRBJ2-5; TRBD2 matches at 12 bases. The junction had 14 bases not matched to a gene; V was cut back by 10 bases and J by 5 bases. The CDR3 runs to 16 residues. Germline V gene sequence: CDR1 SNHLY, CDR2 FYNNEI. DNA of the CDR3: TGTGCCACTGGACTAGCGGGGCTGCTTGGTGAGGAGACCCAGTACTTC. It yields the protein CATGLAGLLGEETQYF. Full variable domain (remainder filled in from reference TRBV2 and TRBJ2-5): EPEVTQTPSHQVTQMGQEVILRCVPISNHLYFYWYRQILGQKVEFLVSFYNNEISEKSEIFDDQFSVERPDGSNFTLKIRSTKLEDSAMYFCATGLAGLLGEETQYFGPGTRLLVL.

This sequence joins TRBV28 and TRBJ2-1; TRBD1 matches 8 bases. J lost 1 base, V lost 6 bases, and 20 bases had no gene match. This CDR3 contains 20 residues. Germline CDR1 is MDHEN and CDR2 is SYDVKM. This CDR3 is CASRRSSGTGTRKSYNEQFF. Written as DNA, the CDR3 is TGTGCCAGCAGACGAAGCTCCGGGACAGGCACGAGAAAATCCTACAATGAGCAGTTCTTC.

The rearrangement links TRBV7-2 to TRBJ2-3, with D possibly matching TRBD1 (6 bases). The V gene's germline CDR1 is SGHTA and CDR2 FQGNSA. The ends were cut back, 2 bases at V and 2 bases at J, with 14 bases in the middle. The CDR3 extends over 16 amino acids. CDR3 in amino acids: CASSLYDRSHTDTQYF. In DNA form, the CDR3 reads TGTGCCAGCAGCTTATATGACAGGTCACACACAGATACGCAGTATTTT.

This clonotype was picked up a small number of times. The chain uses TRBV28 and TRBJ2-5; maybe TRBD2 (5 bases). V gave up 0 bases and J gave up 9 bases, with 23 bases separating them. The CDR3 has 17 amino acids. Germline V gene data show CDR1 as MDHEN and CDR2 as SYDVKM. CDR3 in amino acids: CASSLWAPQLYPGAQYF. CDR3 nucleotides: TGTGCCAGCAGTTTATGGGCGCCGCAGCTATACCCCGGGGCCCAGTACTTC.

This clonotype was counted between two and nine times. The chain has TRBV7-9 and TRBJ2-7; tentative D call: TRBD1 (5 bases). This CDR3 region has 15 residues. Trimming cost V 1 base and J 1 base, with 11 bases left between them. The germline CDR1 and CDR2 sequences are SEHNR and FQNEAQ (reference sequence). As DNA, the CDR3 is TGTGCCAGCAGCTTAGGTCTGGACAATTCCTACGAGCAGTACTTC. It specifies CASSLGLDNSYEQYF. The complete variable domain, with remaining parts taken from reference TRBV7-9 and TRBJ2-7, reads DTGVSQNPRHKITKRGQNVTFRCDPISEHNRLYWYRQTLGQGPEFLTYFQNEAQLEKSRLLSDRFSAERPKGSFSTLEIQRTEQGDSAMYLCASSLGLDNSYEQYFGPGTRLTVT.

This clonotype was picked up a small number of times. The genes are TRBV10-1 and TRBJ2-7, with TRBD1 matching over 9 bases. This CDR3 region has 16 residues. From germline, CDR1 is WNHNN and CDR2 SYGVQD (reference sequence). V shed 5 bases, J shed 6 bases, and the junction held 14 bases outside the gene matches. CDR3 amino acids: CASSKQGAEGSSEQYV. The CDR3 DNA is TGCGCCAGCAGTAAACAGGGGGCTGAAGGCTCTAGCGAGCAGTACGTC.

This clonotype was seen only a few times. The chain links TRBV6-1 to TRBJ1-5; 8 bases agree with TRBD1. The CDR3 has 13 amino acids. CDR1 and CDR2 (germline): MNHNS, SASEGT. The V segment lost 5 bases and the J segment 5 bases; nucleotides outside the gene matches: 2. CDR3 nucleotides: TGTGCCAGCAGTCAGGGGGCTGATCAGCCCCAGCATTTT. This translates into CASSQGADQPQHF.

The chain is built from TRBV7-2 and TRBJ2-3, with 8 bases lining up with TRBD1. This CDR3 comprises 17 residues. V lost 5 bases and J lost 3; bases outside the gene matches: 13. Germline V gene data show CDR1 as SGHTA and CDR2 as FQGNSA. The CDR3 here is CASSQGVSGQATDTQYF. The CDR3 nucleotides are TGTGCCAGCAGCCAGGGGGTCTCGGGACAGGCGACAGATACGCAGTATTTT.

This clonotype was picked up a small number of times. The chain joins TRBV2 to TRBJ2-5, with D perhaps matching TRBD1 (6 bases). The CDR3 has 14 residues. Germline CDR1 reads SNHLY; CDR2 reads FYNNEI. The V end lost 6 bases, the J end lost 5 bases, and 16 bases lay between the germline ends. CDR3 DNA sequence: TGTGCCAGCAGCTTGGACAGCCTCGGGGAGACCCAGTACTTC. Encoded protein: CASSLDSLGETQYF.

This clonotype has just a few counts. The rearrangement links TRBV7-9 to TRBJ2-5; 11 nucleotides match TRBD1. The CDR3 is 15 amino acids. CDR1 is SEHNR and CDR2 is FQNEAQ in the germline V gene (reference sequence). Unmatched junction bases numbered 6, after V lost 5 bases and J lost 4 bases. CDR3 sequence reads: CASSIRTGGGETQYF. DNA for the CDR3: TGTGCCAGCAGCATCCGGACAGGGGGCGGAGAGACCCAGTACTTC.

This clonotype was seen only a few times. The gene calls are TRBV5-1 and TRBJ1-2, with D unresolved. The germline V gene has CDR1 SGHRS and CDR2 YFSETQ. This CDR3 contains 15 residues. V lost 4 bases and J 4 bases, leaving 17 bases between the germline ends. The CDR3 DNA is TGCGCCAGCAGCCCACCGGCGGGATCGGTCTATGGCTACACCTTC. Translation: CASSPPAGSVYGYTF.

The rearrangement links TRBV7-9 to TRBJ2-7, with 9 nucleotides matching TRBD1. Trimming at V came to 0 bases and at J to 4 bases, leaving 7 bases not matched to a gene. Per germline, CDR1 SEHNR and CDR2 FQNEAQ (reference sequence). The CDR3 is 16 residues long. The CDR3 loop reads CASSLAGTGPPYEQYV. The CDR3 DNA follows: TGTGCCAGCAGCTTAGCCGGGACAGGGCCACCTTACGAGCAGTACGTC.

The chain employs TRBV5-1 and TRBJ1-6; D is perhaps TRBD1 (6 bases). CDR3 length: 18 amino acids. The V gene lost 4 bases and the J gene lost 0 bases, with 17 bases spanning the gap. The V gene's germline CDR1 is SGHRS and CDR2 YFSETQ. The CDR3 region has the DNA TGCGCCAGCAGCACGCAGGGGCGATATAGCTCCTATAATTCACCCCTCCACTTT. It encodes CASSTQGRYSSYNSPLHF. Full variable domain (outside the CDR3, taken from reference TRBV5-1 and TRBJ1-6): KAGVTQTPRYLIKTRGQQVTLSCSPISGHRSVSWYQQTPGQGLQFLFEYFSETQRNKGNFPGRFSGRQFSNSRSEMNVSTLELGDSALYLCASSTQGRYSSYNSPLHFGNGTRLTVT.

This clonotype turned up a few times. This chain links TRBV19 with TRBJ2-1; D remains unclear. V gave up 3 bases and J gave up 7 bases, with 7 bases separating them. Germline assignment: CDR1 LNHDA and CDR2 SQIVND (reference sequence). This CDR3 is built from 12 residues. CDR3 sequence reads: CASSMARNEQFF. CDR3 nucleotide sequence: TGTGCCAGTAGTATGGCCCGGAATGAGCAGTTCTTC.

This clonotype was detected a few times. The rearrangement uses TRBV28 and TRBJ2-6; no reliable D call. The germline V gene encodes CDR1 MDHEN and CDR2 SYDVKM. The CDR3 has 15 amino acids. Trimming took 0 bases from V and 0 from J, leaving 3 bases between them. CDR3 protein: CASSLWHSGANVLTF. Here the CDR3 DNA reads TGTGCCAGCAGTTTATGGCACTCTGGGGCCAACGTCCTGACTTTC.

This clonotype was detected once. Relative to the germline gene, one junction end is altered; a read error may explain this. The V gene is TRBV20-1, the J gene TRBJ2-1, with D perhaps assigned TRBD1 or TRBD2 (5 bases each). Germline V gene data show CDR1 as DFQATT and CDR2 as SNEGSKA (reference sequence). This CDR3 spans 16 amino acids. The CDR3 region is CCARDRLLNSYNEQFF. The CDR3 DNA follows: TGCTGTGCCCGGGACCGACTGCTTAACTCCTACAATGAGCAGTTCTTC.

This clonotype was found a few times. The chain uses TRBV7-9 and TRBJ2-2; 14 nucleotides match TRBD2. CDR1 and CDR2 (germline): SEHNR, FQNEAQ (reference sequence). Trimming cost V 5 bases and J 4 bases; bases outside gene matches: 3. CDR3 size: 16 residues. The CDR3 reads CASSGGTSGSTGELFF. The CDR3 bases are TGTGCCAGCAGCGGCGGGACTAGCGGGAGCACCGGGGAGCTGTTTTTT.

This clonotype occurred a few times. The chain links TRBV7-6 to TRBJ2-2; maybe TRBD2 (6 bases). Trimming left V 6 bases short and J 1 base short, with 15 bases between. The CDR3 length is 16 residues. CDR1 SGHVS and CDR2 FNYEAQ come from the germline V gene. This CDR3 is CASSLTYGGNTGELFF. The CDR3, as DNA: TGTGCCAGCAGTCTTACTTACGGGGGGAACACCGGGGAGCTGTTTTTT. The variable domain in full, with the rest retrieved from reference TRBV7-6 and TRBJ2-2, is GAGVSQSPRYKVTKRGQDVALRCDPISGHVSLYWYRQALGQGPEFLTYFNYEAQQDKSGLPNDRFSAERPEGSISTLTIQRTEQRDSAMYRCASSLTYGGNTGELFFGEGSRLTVL.

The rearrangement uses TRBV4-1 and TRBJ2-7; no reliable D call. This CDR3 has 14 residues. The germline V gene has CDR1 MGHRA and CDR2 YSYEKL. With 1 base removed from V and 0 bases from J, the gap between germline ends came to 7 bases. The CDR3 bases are TGCGCCAGCAGCCAAGTTCCCAGCTCCTACGAGCAGTACGTC. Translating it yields CASSQVPSSYEQYV.

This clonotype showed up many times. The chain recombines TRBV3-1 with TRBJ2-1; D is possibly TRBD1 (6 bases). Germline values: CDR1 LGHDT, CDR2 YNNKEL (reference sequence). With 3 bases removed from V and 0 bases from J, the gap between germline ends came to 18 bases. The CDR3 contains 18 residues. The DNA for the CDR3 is TGTGCCAGCAGCCAGGGGGCAGGAGCGGAAAGCTCCTACAATGAGCAGTTCTTC. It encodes CASSQGAGAESSYNEQFF.

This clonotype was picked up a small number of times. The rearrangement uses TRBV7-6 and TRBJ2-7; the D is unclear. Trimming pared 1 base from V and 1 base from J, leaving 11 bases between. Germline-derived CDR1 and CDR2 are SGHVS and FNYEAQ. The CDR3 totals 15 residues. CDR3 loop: CASSLEVSQSYEQYF. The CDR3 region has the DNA TGTGCCAGCAGCTTAGAGGTTTCACAGTCCTACGAGCAGTACTTC. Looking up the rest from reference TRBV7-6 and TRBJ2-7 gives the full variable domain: GAGVSQSPRYKVTKRGQDVALRCDPISGHVSLYWYRQALGQGPEFLTYFNYEAQQDKSGLPNDRFSAERPEGSISTLTIQRTEQRDSAMYRCASSLEVSQSYEQYFGPGTRLTVT.

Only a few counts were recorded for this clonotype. The CDR3 nucleotides are TGTGCCATCAACCCGGGACAGGGGGTGGAGCAGTACTTC. It translates to CAINPGQGVEQYF. The rearrangement uses TRBV10-3 and TRBJ2-7; 11 nucleotides line up with TRBD1. Trimming removed 7 bases from V and 7 bases from J; junction bases left unmatched: 6. Germline loops: CDR1 ENHRY, CDR2 SYGVKD. This CDR3 comprises 13 residues.

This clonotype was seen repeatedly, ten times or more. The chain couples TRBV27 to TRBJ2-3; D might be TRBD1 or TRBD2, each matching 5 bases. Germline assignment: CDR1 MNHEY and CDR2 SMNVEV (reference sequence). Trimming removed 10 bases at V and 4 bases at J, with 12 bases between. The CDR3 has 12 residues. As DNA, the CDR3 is TGTGCCACCGGAGGCAGGGCAGATACGCAGTATTTT. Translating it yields CATGGRADTQYF.